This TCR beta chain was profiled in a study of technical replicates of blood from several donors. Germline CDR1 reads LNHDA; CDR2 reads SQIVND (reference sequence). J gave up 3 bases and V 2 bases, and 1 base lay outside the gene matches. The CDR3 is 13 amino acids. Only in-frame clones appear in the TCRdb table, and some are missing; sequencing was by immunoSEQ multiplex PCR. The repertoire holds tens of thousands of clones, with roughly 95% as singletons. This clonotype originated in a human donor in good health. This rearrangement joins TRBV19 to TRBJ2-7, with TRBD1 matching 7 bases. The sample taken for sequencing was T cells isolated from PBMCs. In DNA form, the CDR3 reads TGTGCCAGTAGTATAAACAGGGGCTACGAGCAGTACTTC. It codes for CASSINRGYEQYF.